Each of the 25 T cell receptor beta chains below was sequenced from the same sample in a study of CD8+ T cells in alopecia areata. The treatment is: oral pan-JAK inhibitor, 5-10 mg twice daily. Following RNA extraction, reverse transcription yielded cDNA that acted as the sequencing template. Produced via immunoSEQ multiplex PCR; TCRdb's table is partial and in-frame only. The sample contains 190,000 or so clones, around 58% of which appear only once. This specimen consisted of CD8+ T cells sorted from blood, obtained at week 24, from a patient treated with tofacitinib. Receptors originate from a human donor with alopecia areata.

This clone has just a few counts. The chain recombines TRBV6-4 with TRBJ2-5; D remains unclear. Germline values: CDR1 MRHNA, CDR2 SNTAGT. CDR3 length: 12 amino acids. Trimming took off 3 bases at V and 3 bases at J, with 5 bases between the two ends. The DNA of the CDR3 is TGTGCCAGCAGTGATCCCAAAGAGACCCAGTACTTC. This encodes CASSDPKETQYF.

V is TRBV19 and J is TRBJ2-1; D is unclear. Trimming removed 2 bases at V and 4 bases at J, with 6 bases between. This CDR3 is built from 13 residues. Germline CDR1 LNHDA, CDR2 SQIVND (reference sequence). In DNA form, the CDR3 reads TGTGCCAGTAGTATAATCCCTTACAATGAGCAGTTCTTC. Translation gives CASSIIPYNEQFF.

The CDR3 DNA is TGTGCCAGCAGTTATGTCGCGGTAGCATGGGCAGATACGCAGTATTTT. As protein: CASSYVAVAWADTQYF. This chain joins TRBV6-6 and TRBJ2-3, with D unresolved. This CDR3 contains 16 residues. V lost 3 bases and J lost 4, with 17 bases in between. CDR1 and CDR2 from the germline V gene are MNHNY and SVGAGI (reference sequence).

A single count supports this clone. This chain links TRBV27 with TRBJ2-5; D is unresolved. V was pared by 3 bases and J by 4 bases, with 15 bases between. CDR1 and CDR2 (germline): MNHEY, SMNVEV (reference sequence). This CDR3 comprises 15 residues. The CDR3 nucleotides read TGTGCCAGCAGTTTGGTTGGGCATCCGAGAGAGACCCAGTACTTC. This codes for CASSLVGHPRETQYF.

The sample holds a few counts of this clone. The CDR3: CASSLVSVTNTGELFF. The CDR3 DNA reads as TGCGCCAGCAGCTTGGTGTCAGTGACTAACACCGGGGAGCTGTTTTTT. This chain connects TRBV5-1 to TRBJ2-2; D is uncertain. V shed 0 bases and J shed 2 bases, with 11 bases lying between them. CDR1 and CDR2 (germline): SGHRS, YFSETQ. The length of the CDR3 is 16 residues. The entire variable domain, with the rest obtained from reference TRBV5-1 and TRBJ2-2, is as follows: KAGVTQTPRYLIKTRGQQVTLSCSPISGHRSVSWYQQTPGQGLQFLFEYFSETQRNKGNFPGRFSGRQFSNSRSEMNVSTLELGDSALYLCASSLVSVTNTGELFFGEGSRLTVL.

The chain has TRBV15 and TRBJ1-5; D perhaps matches TRBD1 (6 bases). Per the germline V gene, CDR1 is LNHNV and CDR2 is YYDKDF (reference sequence). This CDR3 spans 14 amino acids. The V end was cut by 5 bases, the J end by 0 bases, with 8 bases between. Here the CDR3 DNA reads TGTGCCACCAGCGTCAGGGGTAGCAATCAGCCCCAGCATTTT. Translating gives CATSVRGSNQPQHF.

The chain combines TRBV6-5 with TRBJ2-3, with 13 positions matching TRBD2. The germline V gene encodes CDR1 MNHEY and CDR2 SVGAGI. After removal of 2 bases from V and 9 bases from J, the junction contained 8 bases not matched to a gene. The CDR3 extends over 16 amino acids. For the CDR3, the DNA is TGTGCCAGCAGTTACAGGACTAGCGGGGGTTCTGAGACGCAGTATTTT. This codes for CASSYRTSGGSETQYF.

The chain recombines TRBV12-5 with TRBJ2-7; TRBD1 agrees at 7 bases. V was pared by 8 bases and J by 3 bases, with 7 bases of the junction left unmatched. CDR3 length: 13 residues. Germline V gene lookup returns CDR1 LGHNT and CDR2 FRNRAP. This CDR3 reads CASQGQTNYEQYF. The CDR3 nucleotides are TGTGCTAGTCAGGGACAGACTAACTACGAGCAGTACTTC. The full variable domain, its missing parts supplied by reference TRBV12-5 and TRBJ2-7, is DARVTQTPRHKVTEMGQEVTMRCQPILGHNTVFWYRQTMMQGLELLAYFRNRAPLDDSGMPKDRFSAEMPDATLATLKIQPSEPRDSAVYFCASQGQTNYEQYFGPGTRLTVT.

This clone was seen once. The V and J genes are TRBV27 and TRBJ1-4; D not certain. Germline-derived CDR1 and CDR2 are MNHEY and SMNVEV (reference sequence). The CDR3 runs to 14 residues. V was pared by 6 bases and J by 8 bases, with 16 bases between. The CDR3, as DNA: TGTGCCAGCAGCAACCAGGCCACGGGGGAAAAACTGTTTTTT. Its protein product is CASSNQATGEKLFF.

This clone turned up a few times. The chain links TRBV7-8 to TRBJ2-2; D may be TRBD2 (6 bases). CDR1 and CDR2 from the germline V gene are SGHVS and FQNEAQ. There are 14 residues in the CDR3. The V end was cut by 7 bases, the J end by 4 bases, with 13 bases between. CDR3 bases: TGTGCCAGCAACCCCTGGCGGGGCACCGGGGAGCTGTTTTTT. Protein sequence: CASNPWRGTGELFF.

The CDR3 is CASSTYRGSAREQYF. CDR3 coding DNA: TGTGCCAGCAGCACGTACCGCGGCTCCGCTCGGGAGCAGTACTTC. This chain connects TRBV6-6 to TRBJ2-7, with D unclear. The CDR3 contains 15 residues. Germline-derived CDR1 and CDR2 are MNHNY and SVGAGI (reference sequence). The V gene lost 6 bases and the J gene lost 7 bases, with 22 bases spanning the gap.

This clone turned up a few times. The genes are TRBV5-1 and TRBJ1-5, with a weak D call TRBD1 (5 bases). Germline V lookup: CDR1 SGHRS, CDR2 YFSETQ. The CDR3 contains 15 residues. Trimming shortened V by 3 bases and J by 1 base, and 11 bases separated the two germline ends. The CDR3 DNA sequence: TGCGCCAGCAGCTGGGGCTTCTGGAGCAATCAGCCCCAGCATTTT. Protein: CASSWGFWSNQPQHF.

The V gene is TRBV30, the J gene TRBJ2-5, with a possible D match to TRBD1 (5 bases). The CDR3 spans 13 residues. CDR1 is GTSNPN and CDR2 is SVGIG in the germline V gene (reference sequence). V lost 8 bases to trimming and J lost 7 bases, with 20 bases between them. CDR3 sequence reads: CAAAGPPSGTQYF. The DNA of the CDR3 is TGTGCCGCGGCAGGGCCCCCGTCCGGGACCCAGTACTTC.

V usage is TRBV7-9 and J usage is TRBJ1-1; D gene uncertain. V dropped 7 bases and J dropped 4 bases, with 10 bases sitting between them. The CDR3 covers 12 residues. CDR1 and CDR2 (germline): SEHNR, FQNEAQ (reference sequence). The CDR3 is CASTPRSTEAFF. DNA for the CDR3: TGTGCCAGCACCCCGAGGAGCACTGAAGCTTTCTTT.

This chain joins TRBV6-5 and TRBJ2-1; TRBD2 matches 7 bases. Germline CDR1 and CDR2: MNHEY and SVGAGI. The J segment lost 3 bases and the V segment lost 6 bases, leaving 8 bases of the junction unmatched. The CDR3 contains 15 residues. The CDR3 DNA reads TGTGCCAGCAGGCCAGGGATAGCGGGCTACAATGAGCAGTTCTTC. As protein: CASRPGIAGYNEQFF.

V is TRBV4-1 and J is TRBJ2-5; D is tentatively TRBD1 or TRBD2 (6 bases each). V lost 5 bases, J lost 0 bases, and 19 bases lay in between. The CDR3 extends over 17 amino acids. Germline V gene lookup returns CDR1 MGHRA and CDR2 YSYEKL. CDR3 sequence: CASSRRDIGGHQETQYF. The CDR3 DNA is TGCGCCAGCAGCAGACGGGACATCGGGGGCCACCAAGAGACCCAGTACTTC.

The chain joins TRBV13 to TRBJ1-1; no firm D call. Germline assignment: CDR1 PRHDT and CDR2 FYEKMQ (reference sequence). This CDR3 region has 12 residues. The V end lost 3 bases, the J end lost 6 bases, and 8 bases lay between the germline ends. For the CDR3, the DNA is TGTGCCAGCAGCTTTCCGGCTGCTGAAGCTTTCTTT. It encodes CASSFPAAEAFF.

This chain uses TRBV5-6 with TRBJ2-5, with D possibly matching TRBD1 (5 bases). The DNA end is a closer match to TRBJ2-7, so the J assignment may be wrong. Germline CDR1 and CDR2: SGHDT and YYEEEE. This CDR3 comprises 13 residues. The CDR3 DNA is TGTGCCAGCAGAAAAGACAGCACGTACGAGCAGTACTTC. Protein product: CASRKDSTYEQYF.

The chain uses TRBV5-6 and TRBJ2-1, with unresolved D. Germline-derived CDR1 and CDR2 are SGHDT and YYEEEE. The V end lost 4 bases, the J end lost 10 bases, and 18 bases lay between the germline ends. The CDR3 is made up of 14 amino acids. As DNA, the CDR3 is TGTGCCAGCAGCCCCGACGCCGGTGGTGAGGAGCAGTTCTTC. It yields the protein CASSPDAGGEEQFF.

The chain recombines TRBV13 with TRBJ2-5, with 12 positions matching TRBD2. The trim removed 5 bases at V and 3 bases at J, leaving 7 bases unmatched. CDR1 PRHDT and CDR2 FYEKMQ come from the germline V gene (reference sequence). This CDR3 is built from 16 residues. The CDR3 reads CASSPWTSGEKETQYF. The CDR3 bases are TGTGCCAGCAGCCCCTGGACTAGCGGGGAGAAAGAGACCCAGTACTTC.

The table lists this clone with a few counts. The V gene is TRBV7-9, the J gene TRBJ1-2; tentative D call: TRBD1 (6 bases). Germline V gene sequence: CDR1 SEHNR, CDR2 FQNEAQ (reference sequence). Trimming removed 5 bases at V and 3 bases at J, with 13 bases between. CDR3 length: 14 residues. CDR3 in DNA: TGTGCCAGCAGCCCGCCGGACAGCGACTATGGCTACACCTTC. Translated, it gives CASSPPDSDYGYTF.

This clone was found once. This chain uses TRBV4-2 with TRBJ2-1; possibly TRBD1 for D (5 bases). Trimming pared 0 bases from V and 2 bases from J, leaving 14 bases between. CDR1 and CDR2 from the germline V gene are LGHNA and YNFKEQ. This CDR3 has 17 residues. CDR3 loop: CASSQETGAVTYNEQFF. The CDR3 coding sequence is TGTGCCAGCAGCCAAGAGACTGGGGCGGTGACCTACAATGAGCAGTTCTTC.

This chain connects TRBV15 to TRBJ2-5, with 13 bases aligning to TRBD2. Losses at the gene ends were 5 bases for V and 3 bases for J; bases not matched to a gene: 12. The CDR3 runs to 18 residues. Looked up from germline, CDR1 is LNHNV and CDR2 is YYDKDF (reference sequence). The CDR3, as DNA: TGTGCCACCAGCGGAACCTCGACTAGCGGGAGGCCGAAAGAGACCCAGTACTTC. Residues: CATSGTSTSGRPKETQYF. Variable domain in full (rest from reference TRBV15 and TRBJ2-5): DAMVIQNPRYQVTQFGKPVTLSCSQTLNHNVMYWYQQKSSQAPKLLFHYYDKDFNNEADTPDNFQSRRPNTSFCFLDIRSPGLGDTAMYLCATSGTSTSGRPKETQYFGPGTRLLVL.

V gene TRBV7-9 combines with J gene TRBJ2-3; 8 bases align to TRBD1. Germline V CDR1 and CDR2: SEHNR, FQNEAQ (reference sequence). Trimming took 5 bases from V and 14 from J; bases not matched to a gene: 9. This CDR3 comprises 12 residues. DNA of the CDR3: TGTGCCAGCAGCCCGTGGACAGGGTTTAGGTATTTT. The encoded protein is CASSPWTGFRYF.

CDR3 protein: CASNLAGTDNSPLHF. In nucleotides, the CDR3 is TGTGCCAGCAACCTCGCCGGGACAGACAATTCACCCCTCCACTTT. V and J are TRBV27 and TRBJ1-6, with 7 bases lining up with TRBD1. Per germline, CDR1 MNHEY and CDR2 SMNVEV (reference sequence). After removal of 7 bases from V and 7 bases from J, the junction contained 10 bases not matched to a gene. This CDR3 region has 15 residues.